This T cell receptor (beta chain) was captured in a study of blood T cells in healthy people across ages. From germline, CDR1 is SQVTM and CDR2 ANQGSEA. CDR3 size: 14 residues. V gave up 2 bases and J gave up 0 bases, with 9 bases separating them. Through a sample-barcoded 5' primer and a J-beta primer mix, a second PCR was run for roughly 6 to 11 cycles. Via MiXCR, TCRdb re-called the 5' RACE reads, giving one row per CDR3 protein. The sample lists some 800,000 distinct CDR3 sequences; 40% to 50% were seen once. Study-level findings and limits: Long-lived donors had more naive CD4+ cells and higher diversity than aged donors.

On this clonotype itself: What it binds is unknown.

V is TRBV29-1 and J is TRBJ2-3, with D perhaps matching TRBD1 or TRBD2 (5 bases each). Sequencing was done on a sample of blood. This clonotype originated in a man aged 60 to 69 in good health. The CDR3 nucleotides read TGCAGCGTTGAAAGAGGGGTGAGCACAGATACGCAGTATTTT. Translated: CSVERGVSTDTQYF.